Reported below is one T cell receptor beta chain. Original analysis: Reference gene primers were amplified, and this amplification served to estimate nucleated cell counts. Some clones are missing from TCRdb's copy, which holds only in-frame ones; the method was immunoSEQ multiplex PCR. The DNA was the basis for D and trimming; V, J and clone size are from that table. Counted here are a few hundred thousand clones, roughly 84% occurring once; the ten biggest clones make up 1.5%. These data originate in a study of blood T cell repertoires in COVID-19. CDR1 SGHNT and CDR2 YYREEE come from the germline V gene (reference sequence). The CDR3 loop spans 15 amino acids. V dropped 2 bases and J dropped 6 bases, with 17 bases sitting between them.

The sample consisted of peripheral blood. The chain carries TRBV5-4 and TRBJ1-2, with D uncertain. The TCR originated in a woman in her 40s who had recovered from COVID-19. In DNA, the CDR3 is TGTGCCAGCAGCTTTGGCGGGTGGAAGGGAAATGGCTACACCTTC. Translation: CASSFGGWKGNGYTF.